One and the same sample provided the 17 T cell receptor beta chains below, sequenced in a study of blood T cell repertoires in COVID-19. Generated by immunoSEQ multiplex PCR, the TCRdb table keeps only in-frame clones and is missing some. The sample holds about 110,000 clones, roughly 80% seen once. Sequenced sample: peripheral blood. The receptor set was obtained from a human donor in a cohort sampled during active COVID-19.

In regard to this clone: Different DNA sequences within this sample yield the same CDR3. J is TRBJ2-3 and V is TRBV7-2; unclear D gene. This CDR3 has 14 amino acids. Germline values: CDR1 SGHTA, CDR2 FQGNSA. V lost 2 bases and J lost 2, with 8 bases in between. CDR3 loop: CASSLSLATDTQYF. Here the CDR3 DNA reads TGTGCCAGCAGCTTATCGCTGGCCACAGATACGCAGTATTTT.

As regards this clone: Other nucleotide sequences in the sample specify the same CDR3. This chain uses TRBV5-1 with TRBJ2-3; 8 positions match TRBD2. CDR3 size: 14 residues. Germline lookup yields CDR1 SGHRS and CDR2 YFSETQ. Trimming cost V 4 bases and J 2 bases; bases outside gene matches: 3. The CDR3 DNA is TGCGCCAGCAGCCCGGGACTAGTCACAGATACGCAGTATTTT. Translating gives CASSPGLVTDTQYF.

The CDR3 region has the DNA TGTGCCAGTAGTATCGTCCAGGGGGTTGGGCAGCCCCAGCATTTT. Protein product: CASSIVQGVGQPQHF. The V gene is TRBV19, the J gene TRBJ1-5; 7 bases map to TRBD1. The CDR3 has 15 residues. J gave up 7 bases and V 3 bases, and 9 bases lay outside the gene matches. The V gene's germline CDR1 is LNHDA and CDR2 SQIVND (reference sequence). Full variable domain (missing parts from reference TRBV19 and TRBJ1-5): DGGITQSPKYLFRKEGQNVTLSCEQNLNHDAMYWYRQDPGQGLRLIYYSQIVNDFQKGDIAEGYSVSREKKESFPLTVTSAQKNPTAFYLCASSIVQGVGQPQHFGDGTRLSIL.

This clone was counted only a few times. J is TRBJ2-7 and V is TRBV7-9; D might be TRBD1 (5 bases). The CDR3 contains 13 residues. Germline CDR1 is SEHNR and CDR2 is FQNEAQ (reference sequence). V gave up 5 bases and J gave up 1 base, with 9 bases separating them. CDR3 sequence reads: CASSPSGSYEQYV. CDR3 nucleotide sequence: TGTGCCAGCAGCCCCTCAGGGTCCTACGAGCAGTACGTC.

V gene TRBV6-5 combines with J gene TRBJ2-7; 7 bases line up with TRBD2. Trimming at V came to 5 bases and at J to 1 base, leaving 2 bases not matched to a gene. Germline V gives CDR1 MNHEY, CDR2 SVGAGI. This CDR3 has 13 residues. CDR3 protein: CASSPSGSYEQYF. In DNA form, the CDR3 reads TGTGCCAGCAGTCCTAGCGGATCCTACGAGCAGTACTTC.

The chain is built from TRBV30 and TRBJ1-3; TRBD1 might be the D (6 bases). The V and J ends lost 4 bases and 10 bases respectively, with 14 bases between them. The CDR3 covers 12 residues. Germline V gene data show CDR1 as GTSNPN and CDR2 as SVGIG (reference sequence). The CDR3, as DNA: TGTGCCTGGAAGGGAGGGGGTTCTACCATATATTTT. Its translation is CAWKGGGSTIYF.

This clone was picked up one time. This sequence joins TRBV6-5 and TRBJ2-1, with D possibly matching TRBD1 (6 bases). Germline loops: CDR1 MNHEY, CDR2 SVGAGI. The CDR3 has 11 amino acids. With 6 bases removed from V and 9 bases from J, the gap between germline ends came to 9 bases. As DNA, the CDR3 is TGTGCCAGCAGCCAGGGGACTGAGCAGTTCTTC. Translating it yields CASSQGTEQFF.

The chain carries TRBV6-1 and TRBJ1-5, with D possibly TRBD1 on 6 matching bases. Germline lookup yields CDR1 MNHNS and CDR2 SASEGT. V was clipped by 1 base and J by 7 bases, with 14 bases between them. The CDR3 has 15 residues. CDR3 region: CASSEEGGLRQPQHF. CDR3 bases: TGTGCCAGCAGTGAAGAGGGGGGGCTGAGACAGCCCCAGCATTTT.

The CDR3 protein is CASRVAWTGVTGELFF. CDR3 nucleotide sequence: TGTGCCAGTAGGGTGGCTTGGACAGGGGTCACCGGGGAGCTGTTTTTT. The gene calls are TRBV19 and TRBJ2-2; 9 bases match TRBD1. The J segment lost 4 bases and the V segment lost 6 bases, leaving 9 bases of the junction unmatched. The CDR3 loop spans 16 amino acids. Germline V CDR1 and CDR2: LNHDA, SQIVND (reference sequence).

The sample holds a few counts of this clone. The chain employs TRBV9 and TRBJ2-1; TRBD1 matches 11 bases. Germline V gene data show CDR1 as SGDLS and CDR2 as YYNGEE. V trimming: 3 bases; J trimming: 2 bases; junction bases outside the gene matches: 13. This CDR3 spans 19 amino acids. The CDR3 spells CASSAPKDRGRGTYNEQFF. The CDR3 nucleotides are TGTGCCAGCAGCGCCCCTAAGGACAGGGGGCGAGGGACCTACAATGAGCAGTTCTTC.

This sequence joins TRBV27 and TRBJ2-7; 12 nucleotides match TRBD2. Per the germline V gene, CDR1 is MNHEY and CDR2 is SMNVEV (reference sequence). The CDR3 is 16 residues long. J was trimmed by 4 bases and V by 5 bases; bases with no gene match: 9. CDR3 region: CASSLRTSGVEYEQYF. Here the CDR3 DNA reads TGTGCCAGCAGTCTGAGGACTAGCGGGGTGGAATACGAGCAGTACTTC.

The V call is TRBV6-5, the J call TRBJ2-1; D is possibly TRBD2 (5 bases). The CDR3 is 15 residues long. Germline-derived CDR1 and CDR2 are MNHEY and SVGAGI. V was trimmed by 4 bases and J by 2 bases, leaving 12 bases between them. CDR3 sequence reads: CASSSSGGPYNEQFF. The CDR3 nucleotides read TGTGCCAGCAGTTCAAGCGGAGGACCCTACAATGAGCAGTTCTTC.

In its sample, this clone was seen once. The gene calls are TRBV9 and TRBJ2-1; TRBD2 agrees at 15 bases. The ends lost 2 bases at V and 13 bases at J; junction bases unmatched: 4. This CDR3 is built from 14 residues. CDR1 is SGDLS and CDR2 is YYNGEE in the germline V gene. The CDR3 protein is CASSVGLAGGEQFF. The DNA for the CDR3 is TGTGCCAGCAGCGTCGGACTAGCGGGGGGGGAACAGTTCTTC.

The CDR3 sequence is CAISDSYGEQFF. The CDR3 DNA reads as TGTGCCATCAGTGACTCTTACGGTGAGCAGTTCTTC. The V and J genes are TRBV10-3 and TRBJ2-1; D unclear. Trimming took off 3 bases at V and 9 bases at J, with 9 bases between the two ends. CDR1 ENHRY and CDR2 SYGVKD come from the germline V gene. The CDR3 extends over 12 amino acids.

CDR3 sequence: CSAPTSGSPNEQFF. CDR3 in DNA: TGCAGCGCGCCTACTAGCGGGAGTCCCAATGAGCAGTTCTTC. This rearrangement joins TRBV29-1 to TRBJ2-1, with 11 bases that match TRBD2. V gave up 7 bases and J gave up 6 bases; unmatched junction bases: 8. Per germline, CDR1 SQVTM and CDR2 ANQGSEA. The CDR3 extends over 14 amino acids.

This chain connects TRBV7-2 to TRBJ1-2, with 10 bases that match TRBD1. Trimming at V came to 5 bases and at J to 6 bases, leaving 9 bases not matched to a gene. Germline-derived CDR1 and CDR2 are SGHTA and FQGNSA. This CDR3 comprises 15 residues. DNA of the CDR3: TGTGCCAGCAGCGGCAGACAGGGGGCTCTGGATGGCTACACCTTC. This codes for CASSGRQGALDGYTF.

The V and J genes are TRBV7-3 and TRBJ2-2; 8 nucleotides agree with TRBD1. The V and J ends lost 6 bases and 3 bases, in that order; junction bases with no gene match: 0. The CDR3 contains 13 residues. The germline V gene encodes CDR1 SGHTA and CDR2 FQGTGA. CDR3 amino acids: CASRQGDTGELFF. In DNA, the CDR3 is TGTGCCAGCAGACAGGGGGACACCGGGGAGCTGTTTTTT.